This T cell receptor (beta chain) was identified during a study of chemoradiotherapy in HPV16-positive cancers. Study at large: A couple of HPV16-positive patients' cells yielded candidate HPV-specific clones and common motifs. Study outcomes and limitations: During treatment, candidate HPV-specific clones and E7-related motifs expanded in tumor. The functional HPV-specific definition rests on just two HPV16-positive patients.

Method: immunoSEQ multiplex PCR; TCRdb's copy keeps in-frame clones and lacks some. The sample includes 45,000 to 60,000 clones, under 95% seen only once; the top ten take around 3.5%. Notes on this clone: Its cognate antigen is unknown.

In germline, CDR1 is SGHTA, CDR2 FQGNSA. The CDR3 sequence is 16 residues long. Deletions cut 1 base from V and 0 bases from J, with 7 bases between. Samples were taken several times over chemoradiotherapy. The source is a human donor with HPV-associated anogenital cancer. The chain joins TRBV7-2 to TRBJ1-6; the D is unclear. The sample was blood, taken from a patient who underwent chemoradiotherapy. The CDR3 nucleotides read TGTGCCAGCAGCTTAGATGGGAGCTCCTATAATTCACCCCTCCACTTT. Residues: CASSLDGSSYNSPLHF.